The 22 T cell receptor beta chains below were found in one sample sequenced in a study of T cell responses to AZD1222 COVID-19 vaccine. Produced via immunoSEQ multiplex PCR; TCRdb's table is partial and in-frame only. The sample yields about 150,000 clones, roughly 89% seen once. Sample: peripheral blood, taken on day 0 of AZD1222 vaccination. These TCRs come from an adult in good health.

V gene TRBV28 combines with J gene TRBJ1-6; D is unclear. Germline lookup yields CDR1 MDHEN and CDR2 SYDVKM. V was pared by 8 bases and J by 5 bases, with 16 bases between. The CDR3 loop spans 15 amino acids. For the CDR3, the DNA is TGTGCCAGCGTCGGGTCCGGCGTAAATAATTCACCCCTCCACTTT. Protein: CASVGSGVNNSPLHF.

The CDR3 sequence is CASSLAHSSTDTQYF. The CDR3 coding sequence is TGTGCCAGCAGCTTAGCCCATTCTAGCACAGATACGCAGTATTTT. J is TRBJ2-3 and V is TRBV11-2, with D hard to call. CDR1 is SGHAT and CDR2 is FQNNGV in the germline V gene. The CDR3 extends over 15 amino acids. Trimming took 1 base from V and 0 from J, leaving 8 bases between them. The whole variable domain, filled in from reference TRBV11-2 and TRBJ2-3, reads EAGVAQSPRYKIIEKRQSVAFWCNPISGHATLYWYQQILGQGPKLLIQFQNNGVVDDSQLPKDRFSAERLKGVDSTLKIQPAKLEDSAVYLCASSLAHSSTDTQYFGPGTRLTVL.

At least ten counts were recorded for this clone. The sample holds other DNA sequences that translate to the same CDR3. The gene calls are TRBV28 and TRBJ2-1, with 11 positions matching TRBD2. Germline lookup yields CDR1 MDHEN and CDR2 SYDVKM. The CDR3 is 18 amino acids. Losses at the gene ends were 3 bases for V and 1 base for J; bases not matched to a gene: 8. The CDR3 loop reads CASSFTSGSVQSYNEQFF. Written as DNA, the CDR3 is TGTGCCAGCAGTTTCACTAGCGGGAGTGTCCAGTCCTACAATGAGCAGTTCTTC.

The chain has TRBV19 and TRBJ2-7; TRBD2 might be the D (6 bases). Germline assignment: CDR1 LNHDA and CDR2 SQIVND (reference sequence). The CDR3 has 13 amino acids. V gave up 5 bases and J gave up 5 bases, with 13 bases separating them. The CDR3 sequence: CASSGTVGNEQYF. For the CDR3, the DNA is TGTGCCAGTAGTGGGACTGTGGGCAACGAGCAGTACTTC.

CDR3 DNA sequence: TGTGCCAGCAGTTTATTCGGGGCTCTTGGCTACACCTTC. This sequence encodes CASSLFGALGYTF. The chain combines TRBV28 with TRBJ1-2; a weak D match, TRBD1 (5 bases). V was cut by 1 base and J by 7 bases, with 10 bases left in between. This CDR3 is built from 13 residues. CDR1 and CDR2 (germline): MDHEN, SYDVKM.

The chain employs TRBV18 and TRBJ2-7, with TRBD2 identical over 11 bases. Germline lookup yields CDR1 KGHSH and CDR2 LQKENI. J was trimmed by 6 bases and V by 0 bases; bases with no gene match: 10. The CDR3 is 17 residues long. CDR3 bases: TGTGCCAGCTCACCACCCTCTGTGTCTAGCGGGAGGAGCGAGCAGTACTTC. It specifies CASSPPSVSSGRSEQYF.

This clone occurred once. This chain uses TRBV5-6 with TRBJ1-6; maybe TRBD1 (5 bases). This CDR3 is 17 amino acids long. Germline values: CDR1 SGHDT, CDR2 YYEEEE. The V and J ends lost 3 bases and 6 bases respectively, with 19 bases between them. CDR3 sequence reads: CASSWNRGSLGNSPLHF. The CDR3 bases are TGTGCCAGCAGCTGGAATAGGGGTTCCTTGGGTAATTCACCCCTCCACTTT.

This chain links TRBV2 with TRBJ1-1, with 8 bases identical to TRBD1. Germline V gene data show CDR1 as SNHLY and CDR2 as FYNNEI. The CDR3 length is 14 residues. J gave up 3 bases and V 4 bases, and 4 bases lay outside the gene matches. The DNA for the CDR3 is TGTGCCAGCAGTGCCCCGACAGGGGACACTGAAGCTTTCTTT. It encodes CASSAPTGDTEAFF.

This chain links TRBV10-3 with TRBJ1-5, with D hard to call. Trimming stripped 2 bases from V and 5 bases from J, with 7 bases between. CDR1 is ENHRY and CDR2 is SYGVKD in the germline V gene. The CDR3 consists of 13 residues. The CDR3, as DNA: TGTGCCATCAGTGAGACAAGGGATCAGCCCCAGCATTTT. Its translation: CAISETRDQPQHF.

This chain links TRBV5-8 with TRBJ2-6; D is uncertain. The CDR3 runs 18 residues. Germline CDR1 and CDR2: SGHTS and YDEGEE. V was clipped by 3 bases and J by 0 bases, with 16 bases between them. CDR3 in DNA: TGTGCCAGCAGCTCCCCCAGGTTCTCACCCTCTGGGGCCAACGTCCTGACTTTC. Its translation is CASSSPRFSPSGANVLTF.

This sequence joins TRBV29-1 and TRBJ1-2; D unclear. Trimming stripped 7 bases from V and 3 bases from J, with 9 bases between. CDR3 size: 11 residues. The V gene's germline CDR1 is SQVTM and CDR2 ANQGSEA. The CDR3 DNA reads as TGCAGCGGTGGACTGGACTATGGCTACACCTTC. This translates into CSGGLDYGYTF.

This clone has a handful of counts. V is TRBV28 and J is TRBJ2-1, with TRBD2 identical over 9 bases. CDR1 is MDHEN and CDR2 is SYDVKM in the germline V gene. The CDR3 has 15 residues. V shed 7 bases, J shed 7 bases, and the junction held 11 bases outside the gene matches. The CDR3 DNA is TGTGCCAGCACACAAGCGGGGGGTAGTACAAATGAGCAGTTCTTC. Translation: CASTQAGGSTNEQFF.

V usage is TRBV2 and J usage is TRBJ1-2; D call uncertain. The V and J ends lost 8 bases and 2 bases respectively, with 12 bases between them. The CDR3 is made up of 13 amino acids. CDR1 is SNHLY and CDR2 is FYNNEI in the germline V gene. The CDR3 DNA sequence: TGTGCCAGCGTGGTAGACCCCAACTATGGCTACACCTTC. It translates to CASVVDPNYGYTF.

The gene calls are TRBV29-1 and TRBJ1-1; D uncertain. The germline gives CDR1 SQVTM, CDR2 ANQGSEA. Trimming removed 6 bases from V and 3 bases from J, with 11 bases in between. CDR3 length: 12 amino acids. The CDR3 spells CSVGFLDTEAFF. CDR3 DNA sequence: TGCAGCGTAGGTTTTTTGGACACTGAAGCTTTCTTT.

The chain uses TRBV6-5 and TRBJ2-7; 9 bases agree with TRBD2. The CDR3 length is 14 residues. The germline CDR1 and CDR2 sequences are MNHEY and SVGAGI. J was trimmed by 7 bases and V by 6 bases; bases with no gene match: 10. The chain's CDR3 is CASSSIAGVGEQYF. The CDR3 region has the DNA TGTGCCAGCAGCTCTATAGCGGGAGTAGGTGAGCAGTACTTC.

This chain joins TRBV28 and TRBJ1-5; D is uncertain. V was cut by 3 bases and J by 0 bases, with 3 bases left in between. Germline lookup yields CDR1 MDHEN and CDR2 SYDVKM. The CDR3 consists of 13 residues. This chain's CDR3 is CASSLVSNQPQHF. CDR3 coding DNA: TGTGCCAGCAGTTTGGTTAGCAATCAGCCCCAGCATTTT.

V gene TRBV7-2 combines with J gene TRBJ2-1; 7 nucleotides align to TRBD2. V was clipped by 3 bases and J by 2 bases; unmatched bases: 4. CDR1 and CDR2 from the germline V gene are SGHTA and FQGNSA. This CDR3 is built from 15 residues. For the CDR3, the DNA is TGTGCCAGCAGCTTGGGGCTAGCGGCCTACAATGAGCAGTTCTTC. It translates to CASSLGLAAYNEQFF. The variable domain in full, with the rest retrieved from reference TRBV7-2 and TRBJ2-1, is GAGVSQSPSNKVTEKGKDVELRCDPISGHTALYWYRQSLGQGLEFLIYFQGNSAPDKSGLPSDRFSAERTGGSVSTLTIQRTQQEDSAVYLCASSLGLAAYNEQFFGPGTRLTVL.

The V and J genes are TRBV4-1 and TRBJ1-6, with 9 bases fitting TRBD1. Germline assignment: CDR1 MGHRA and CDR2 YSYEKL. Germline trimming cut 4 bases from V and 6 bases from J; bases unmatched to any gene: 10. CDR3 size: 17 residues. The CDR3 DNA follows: TGCGCCAGCAGCCCTAGGACAGGGGTGATTTTTAATTCACCCCTCCACTTT. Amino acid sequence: CASSPRTGVIFNSPLHF.

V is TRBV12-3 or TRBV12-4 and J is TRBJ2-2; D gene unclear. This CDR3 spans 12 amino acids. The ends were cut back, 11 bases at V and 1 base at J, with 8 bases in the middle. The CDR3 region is CAVGVNTGELFF. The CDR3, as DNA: TGTGCCGTTGGAGTGAACACCGGGGAGCTGTTTTTT.

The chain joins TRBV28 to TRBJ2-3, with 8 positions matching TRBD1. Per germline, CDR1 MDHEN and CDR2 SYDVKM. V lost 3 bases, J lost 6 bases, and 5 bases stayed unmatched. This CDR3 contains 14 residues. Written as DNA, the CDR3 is TGTGCCAGCAGTTTCACAGGGGGGACGGATACGCAGTATTTT. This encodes CASSFTGGTDTQYF. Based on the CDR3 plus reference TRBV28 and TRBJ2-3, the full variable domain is DVKVTQSSRYLVKRTGEKVFLECVQDMDHENMFWYRQDPGLGLRLIYFSYDVKMKEKGDIPEGYSVSREKKERFSLILESASTNQTSMYLCASSFTGGTDTQYFGPGTRLTVL.

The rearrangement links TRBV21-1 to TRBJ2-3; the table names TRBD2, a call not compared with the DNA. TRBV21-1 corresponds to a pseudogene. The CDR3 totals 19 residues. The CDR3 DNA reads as TGTGCCAGCAGCAACCCGGGACTAGCGGGAGGGGCGAGCACAGATACGCAGTATTTT. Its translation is CASSNPGLAGGASTDTQYF.

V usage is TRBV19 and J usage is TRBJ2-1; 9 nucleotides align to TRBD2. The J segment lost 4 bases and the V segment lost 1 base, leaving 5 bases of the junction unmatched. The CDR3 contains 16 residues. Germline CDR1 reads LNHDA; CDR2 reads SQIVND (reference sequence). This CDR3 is CASSIVLAGGYNEQFF. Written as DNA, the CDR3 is TGTGCCAGTAGTATAGTACTAGCGGGTGGATACAATGAGCAGTTCTTC. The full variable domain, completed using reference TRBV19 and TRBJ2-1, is DGGITQSPKYLFRKEGQNVTLSCEQNLNHDAMYWYRQDPGQGLRLIYYSQIVNDFQKGDIAEGYSVSREKKESFPLTVTSAQKNPTAFYLCASSIVLAGGYNEQFFGPGTRLTVL.